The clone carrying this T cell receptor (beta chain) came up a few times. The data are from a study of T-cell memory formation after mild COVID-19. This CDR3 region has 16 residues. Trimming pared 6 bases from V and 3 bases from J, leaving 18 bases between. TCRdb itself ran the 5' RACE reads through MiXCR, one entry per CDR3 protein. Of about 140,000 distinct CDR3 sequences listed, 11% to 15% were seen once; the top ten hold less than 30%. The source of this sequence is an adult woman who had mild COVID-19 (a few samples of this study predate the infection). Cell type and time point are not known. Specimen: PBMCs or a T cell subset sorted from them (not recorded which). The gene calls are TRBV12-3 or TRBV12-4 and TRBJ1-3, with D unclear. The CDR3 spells CASSSGEGLYGNTIYF. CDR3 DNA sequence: TGTGCCAGCAGCTCTGGGGAGGGTCTATATGGAAACACCATATATTTT.